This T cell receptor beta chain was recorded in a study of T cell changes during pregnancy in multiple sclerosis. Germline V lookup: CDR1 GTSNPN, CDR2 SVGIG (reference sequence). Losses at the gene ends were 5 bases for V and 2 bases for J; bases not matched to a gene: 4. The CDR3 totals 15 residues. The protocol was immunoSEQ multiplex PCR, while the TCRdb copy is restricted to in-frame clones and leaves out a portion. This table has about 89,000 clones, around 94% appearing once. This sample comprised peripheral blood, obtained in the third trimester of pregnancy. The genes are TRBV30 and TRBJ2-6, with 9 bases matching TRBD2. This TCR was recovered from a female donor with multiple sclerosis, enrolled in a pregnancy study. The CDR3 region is CAWGRGGAGANVLTF. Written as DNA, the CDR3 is TGTGCCTGGGGGCGGGGGGGCGCTGGGGCCAACGTCCTGACTTTC. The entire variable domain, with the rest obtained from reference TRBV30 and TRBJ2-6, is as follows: SQTIHQWPATLVQPVGSPLSLECTVEGTSNPNLYWYRQAAGRGLQLLFYSVGIGQISSEVPQNLSASRPQDRQFILSSKKLLLSDSGFYLCAWGRGGAGANVLTFGAGSRLTVL.